This T cell receptor beta chain stems from a study of T cells after yellow fever vaccination. For the study at large: For low cell numbers, libraries were made with SMART-Seq v4 Ultra Low Input.

Study results and limitations: Only a minor proportion of clonotypes was detected across both CD4 and CD8 compartments. A secondary response was less intense yet reached its peak sooner, at day 5 versus 15.

Per germline, CDR1 MNHNY and CDR2 SVGAGI (reference sequence). The CDR3 is 17 amino acids. Trimming shortened V by 2 bases and J by 0 bases, and 13 bases separated the two germline ends. About this clonotype: The antigen is not known.

A universal primer site and UMIs were added as TCR cDNA was made by 5'RACE template switching. MiXCR, applied by TCRdb to the 5' RACE reads, yields one record per CDR3 protein. Of about 170,000 distinct CDR3 sequences in the sample, approximately 11% were seen once. This clonotype was obtained from a man aged 18 to 30 who received the YFV17D yellow fever vaccine. This chain links TRBV6-6 with TRBJ1-4; D unclear. The starting material was CD8+ T cells sorted from PBMCs, obtained 15 days after the yellow fever booster vaccination. The CDR3 DNA is TGTGCCAGCAGTTACGGTCAGGTTTATGCAACTAATGAAAAACTGTTTTTT. This gives the protein CASSYGQVYATNEKLFF.